This T cell receptor (beta chain) was sequenced for a study of blood T cell repertoires in COVID-19 (TCRdb year 2020). Broadly, across the study: Samples from collaborators originated in the United States, Italy and Spain and spanned both the acute and convalescent phases of COVID-19. The material from the prospective study consisted of cDNA or gDNA derived from T cells, B-cell-depleted T cells, or PBMCs. The dataset comprised deeply sampled blood TCRbeta repertoires from subjects exposed to, actively infected with, or recovered from COVID-19. The repertoires were released in a freely available public database meant as a resource for research on the immune response to SARS-CoV-2. The samples were drawn from two sources: the first 160 participants of the ongoing ImmuneRACE study, and 1,200 or so subjects contributed by 6 global collaborators. Nearly every sample came with metadata listing a de-identified subject ID, COVID-19 status, age in years and sex. Where available, HLA class I and class II types were taken from metadata supplied by the sample provider and were not determined by assay-based typing.

The immunoSEQ Assay, a bias-controlled multiplex PCR, was used to amplify TCRbeta CDR3 regions from genomic DNA. Per the source publication's procedure: The number of nucleated cells in each sample was estimated by amplification of reference gene primers within the assay. Sequence reads were collapsed and filtered to measure the absolute abundance of every unique TCRbeta CDR3 rearrangement. Productive Simpson clonality was computed per sample as the square root of Simpson's diversity index over productive rearrangements. TCRdb took over this immuneACCESS table, retaining in-frame rearrangements with V and J assigned. Such tables are incomplete; in checked studies, under half of the missing clones stem from an unresolved V gene, and the remainder is unexplained. V and J calls and clone size come straight from that table; D and trimming were deduced from the DNA. The sample table shows about 210,000 clones, and 84% are seen once. Roughly 3.1% of the sample comes from the top ten.

The study at large found these results: How much clinical and demographic metadata was included differed by source and by participant, and the metadata was provided uncurated.

Ends trimmed: V by 5 bases, J by 8 bases; bases unmatched to a gene: 2. Per the germline V gene, MNHEY is the CDR1 and SVGAGI is the CDR2. The CDR3, from cysteine to phenylalanine, totals 13 residues. Left in the record is the CDR3 DNA by itself, 39 bases read in frame from the first base. A remark on this clone: There is no known antigen for this receptor. Base-call qualities are not available, and no considerably larger clone is one nucleotide away. This sample includes further DNA sequences coding for the same CDR3.

Enrolling through a virtual design, the prospective study's participants ranged in age from roughly 18 to 95 years and lived across some 23 United States geographic areas. To assign participants to cohorts, the prospective study relied on clinical history that participants themselves reported in a screening survey and a study questionnaire. Exposed participants had been in contact, within 2 weeks of entering the study, with a person who had a PCR-confirmed or clinician-diagnosed case of COVID-19. Mobile phlebotomists in the prospective study collected whole blood, serum and a nasopharyngeal or oropharyngeal swab from every participant. Participants in the prospective study had the option to provide additional blood draws and questionnaires over a roughly 2-month period. Prospective study blood samples were shipped either frozen or at room temperature before DNA extraction.

This receptor was taken from a woman aged 30 to 39 who had been exposed to COVID-19. The sample taken for sequencing was PBMCs or T cells enriched from blood (not recorded which). The V and J segments used are TRBV6-5 and TRBJ1-4, and 10 junctional nucleotides match TRBD1. The sequence in DNA is TGTGCCAGCAGTCAGGGACAGGGGGAAAAACTGTTTTTT. It codes for CASSQGQGEKLFF.